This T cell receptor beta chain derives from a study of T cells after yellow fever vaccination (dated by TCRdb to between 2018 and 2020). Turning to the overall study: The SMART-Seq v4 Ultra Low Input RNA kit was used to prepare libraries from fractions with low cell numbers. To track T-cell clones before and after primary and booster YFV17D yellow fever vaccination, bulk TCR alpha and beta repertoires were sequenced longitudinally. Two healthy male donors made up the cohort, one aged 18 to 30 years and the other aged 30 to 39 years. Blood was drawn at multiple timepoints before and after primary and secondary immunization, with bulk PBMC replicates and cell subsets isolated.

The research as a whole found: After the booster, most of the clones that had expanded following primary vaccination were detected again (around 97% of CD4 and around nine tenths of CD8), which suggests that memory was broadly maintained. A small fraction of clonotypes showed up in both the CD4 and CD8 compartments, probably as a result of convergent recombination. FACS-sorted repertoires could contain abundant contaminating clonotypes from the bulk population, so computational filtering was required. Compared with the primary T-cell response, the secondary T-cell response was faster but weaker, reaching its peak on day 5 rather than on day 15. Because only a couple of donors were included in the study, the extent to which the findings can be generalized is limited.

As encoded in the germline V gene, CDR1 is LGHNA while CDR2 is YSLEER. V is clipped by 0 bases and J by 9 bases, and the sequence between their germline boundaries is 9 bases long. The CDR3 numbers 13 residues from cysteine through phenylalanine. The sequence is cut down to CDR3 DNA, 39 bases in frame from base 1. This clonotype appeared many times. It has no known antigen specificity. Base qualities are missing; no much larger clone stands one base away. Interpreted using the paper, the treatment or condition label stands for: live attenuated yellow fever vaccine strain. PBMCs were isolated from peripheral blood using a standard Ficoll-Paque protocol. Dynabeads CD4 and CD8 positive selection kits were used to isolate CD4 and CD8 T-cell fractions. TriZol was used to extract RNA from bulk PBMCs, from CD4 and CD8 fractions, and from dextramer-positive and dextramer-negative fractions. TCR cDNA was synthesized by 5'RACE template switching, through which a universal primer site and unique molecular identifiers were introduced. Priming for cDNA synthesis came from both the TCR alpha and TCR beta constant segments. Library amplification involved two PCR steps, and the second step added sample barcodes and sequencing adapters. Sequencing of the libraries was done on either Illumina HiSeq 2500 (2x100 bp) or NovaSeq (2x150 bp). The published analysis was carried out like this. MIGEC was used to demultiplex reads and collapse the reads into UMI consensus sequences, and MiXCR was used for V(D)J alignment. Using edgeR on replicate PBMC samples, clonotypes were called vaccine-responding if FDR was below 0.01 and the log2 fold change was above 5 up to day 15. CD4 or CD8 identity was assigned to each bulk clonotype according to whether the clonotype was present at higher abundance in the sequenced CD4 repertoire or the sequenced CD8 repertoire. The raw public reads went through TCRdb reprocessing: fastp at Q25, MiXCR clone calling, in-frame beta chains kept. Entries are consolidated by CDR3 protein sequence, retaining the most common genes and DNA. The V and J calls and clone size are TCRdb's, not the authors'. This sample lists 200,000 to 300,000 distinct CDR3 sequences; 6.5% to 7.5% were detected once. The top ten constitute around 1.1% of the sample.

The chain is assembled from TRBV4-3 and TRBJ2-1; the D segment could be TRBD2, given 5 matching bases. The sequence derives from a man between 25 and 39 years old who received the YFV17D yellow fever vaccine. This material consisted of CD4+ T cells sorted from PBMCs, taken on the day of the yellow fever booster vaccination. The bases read TGCGCCAGCAGCCAAGATCGGGCGGGTGAGCAGTTCTTC. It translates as CASSQDRAGEQFF.